One and the same sample provided the 9 T cell receptor beta chains below, sequenced in a study of blood T cells in healthy people across ages. Combining a sample-barcoded 5' primer with a J-beta primer mix, a second PCR ran for about 7 to 12 cycles. TCRdb redid the calling of the 5' RACE reads with MiXCR, one entry per CDR3 protein. The repertoire includes some 1 million distinct CDR3 sequences, 45% of them detected once, and under 20% sits in the top ten. The sample was blood. Every receptor here comes from an older woman in good health.

The chain links TRBV20-1 to TRBJ2-4, with 11 positions matching TRBD1. The DNA end is a closer match to TRBJ2-7, so the J assignment may be wrong. Looked up from germline, CDR1 is DFQATT and CDR2 is SNEGSKA (reference sequence). The CDR3 is 19 residues long. The CDR3 here is CSARDVVSGGQGGGYEQYF. The CDR3 DNA reads as TGCAGTGCTAGAGATGTAGTTAGCGGGGGACAGGGGGGCGGGTACGAGCAGTACTTC.

The gene calls are TRBV6-5 and TRBJ2-3; possibly TRBD2 for D (6 bases). The CDR3 length is 16 residues. CDR1 is MNHEY, CDR2 SVGAGI, per germline. V was trimmed by 2 bases and J by 5 bases, leaving 17 bases between them. The CDR3 sequence: CASSYVGRRSGDTQYF. In nucleotides, the CDR3 is TGTGCCAGCAGTTACGTCGGGAGAAGAAGCGGAGATACGCAGTATTTT.

This clonotype was seen more than once but under ten times. The chain joins TRBV27 to TRBJ2-1, with 13 bases aligning to TRBD2. Trimming at V came to 5 bases and at J to 12 bases, leaving 7 bases not matched to a gene. The CDR3 spans 14 residues. Germline V gives CDR1 MNHEY, CDR2 SMNVEV (reference sequence). The CDR3 here is CASSPILAGGVQFF. CDR3 sequence (DNA): TGTGCCAGCAGTCCTATACTAGCGGGAGGGGTGCAGTTCTTC.

In this sample, this clonotype turned up a few times. The chain joins TRBV28 to TRBJ1-2; D is possibly TRBD1 (6 bases). The CDR3 has 12 amino acids. Germline-derived CDR1 and CDR2 are MDHEN and SYDVKM. Trimming shortened V by 8 bases and J by 7 bases, and 14 bases separated the two germline ends. This CDR3 reads CASVSGASGYTF. Here the CDR3 DNA reads TGTGCCAGCGTCTCGGGGGCTTCTGGCTACACCTTC.

In its sample, this clonotype was seen a few times. This sequence joins TRBV12-3 or TRBV12-4 and TRBJ2-3; a weak D match, TRBD2 (5 bases). The CDR3 contains 13 residues. The ends were cut back, 6 bases at V and 7 bases at J, with 14 bases in the middle. The CDR3 coding sequence is TGTGCCAGCAGCCCAAAGACTATTTATACGCAGTATTTT. Its protein is CASSPKTIYTQYF.

The J gene is TRBJ2-1, the V gene TRBV12-3 or TRBV12-4; possibly TRBD2 for D (6 bases). Trimming cost V 5 bases and J 7 bases, with 18 bases left between them. This CDR3 is 15 amino acids long. CDR3 residues: CASSIRDSLRNEQFF. The CDR3 nucleotides are TGTGCCAGCAGTATAAGGGACTCCCTGAGGAATGAGCAGTTCTTC.

The genes are TRBV20-1 and TRBJ2-5, with TRBD1 as a possible D gene (6 bases). Trimming shortened V by 0 bases and J by 11 bases, and 16 bases separated the two germline ends. The CDR3 is made up of 13 amino acids. Per the germline V gene, CDR1 is DFQATT and CDR2 is SNEGSKA (reference sequence). CDR3 nucleotides: TGCAGTGCTAGAGAGGGACACTCGGCTAGGCAGTACTTC. Translated: CSAREGHSARQYF.

This clonotype came up many times. At one end the junction does not follow the germline gene, possibly because of a read error. V is TRBV20-1 and J is TRBJ2-5, with 7 bases fitting TRBD2. The CDR3 consists of 14 residues. Germline assignment: CDR1 DFQATT and CDR2 SNEGSKA (reference sequence). The CDR3 loop is CSARTSVIQEAQYF. In DNA, the CDR3 is TGCAGTGCTAGAACTAGCGTTATCCAAGAGGCCCAGTACTTC.

As concerns this clonotype: Since a much larger clone is just one base distant, this may be a read error. The V and J genes are TRBV29-1 and TRBJ2-5; D is unresolved. The CDR3 loop spans 11 amino acids. The germline V gene encodes CDR1 SQVTM and CDR2 ANQGSEA. The CDR3 coding sequence is TGCAGCGTTGGGCCCAAAGAGGCCCAGTACTTC. Translation gives CSVGPKEAQYF.